This TCR beta chain is from a study of blood T cell repertoires in COVID-19. Background on the study: Acute and convalescent COVID-19 samples came from the United States, Italy and Spain. PBMCs, B-cell-depleted T cells, or T cells provided the cDNA or gDNA that made up the material.

Germline V gene lookup returns CDR1 SQVTM and CDR2 ANQGSEA. The CDR3 extends over 14 amino acids. V dropped 6 bases and J dropped 2 bases, with 13 bases sitting between them. As processed by the authors: Estimates of nucleated cell counts were drawn from the amplification of reference gene primers. Some clones are missing from TCRdb's copy, which holds only in-frame ones; the method was immunoSEQ multiplex PCR. V, J and clone size are those of that table, while D and trimming were read from the DNA. The sample records approximately 270,000 clones, around 88% being singletons. The sample comprised peripheral blood. The rearrangement links TRBV29-1 to TRBJ2-2; D may be TRBD1 or TRBD2 (6 bases each). The receptor was isolated from a man aged 80 or over with acute or convalescent COVID-19. The CDR3 sequence is CSVGEGGNTGELFF. As DNA, the CDR3 is TGCAGCGTGGGCGAGGGGGGAAACACCGGGGAGCTGTTTTTT.